This TCR beta chain was captured in a study of T-cell memory formation after mild COVID-19. Study-level background: The TCR clusters were mostly specific to one donor. Study-wide findings and caveats: Certain responding clones were present in pre-infection memory, suggesting participation of cross-reactive memory. There was no confirmation that second-wave clones peaking on day 37 were SARS-CoV-2 specific. Later expanders leaned toward CD4+, whereas clones contracting from day 15 to 85 were balanced CD4/CD8.

TCRdb reanalysed the 5' RACE reads using MiXCR and keeps one entry per CDR3 protein. This table holds a few hundred thousand distinct CDR3 sequences, more than 13% found once. CDR3 length: 15 amino acids. V dropped 1 base and J dropped 2 bases, with 12 bases sitting between them. This clonotype was detected only a few times. Its antigen is currently unknown. The TCR comes from a young man who had mild COVID-19 (a few samples of this study predate the infection). Cell type and time point are not known. The rearrangement joins TRBV12-3 or TRBV12-4 to TRBJ2-7; perhaps TRBD2 as D (6 bases). Sequenced input: PBMCs or a T cell subset sorted from them (not recorded which). The CDR3 is CASSLGGVKAYEQYV. The DNA of the CDR3 is TGTGCCAGCAGTTTAGGGGGGGTTAAAGCCTACGAGCAGTACGTC.